Below are 16 T cell receptor beta chains sequenced from a single sample in a study of cytomegalovirus exposure and HLA in healthy donors. 13 Jbeta primers and 60 Vbeta primers were used for the PCR. Sequenced by immunoSEQ multiplex PCR; TCRdb stores in-frame clones only, minus some. The sample lists approximately 190,000 clones, almost 70% occurring once. The specimen was PBMCs. These receptors all stem from a man in his forties or fifties in good health and CMV-seropositive.

This clone was counted between two and nine times. The rearrangement links TRBV19 to TRBJ1-5, with no clear D. The CDR3 spans 16 residues. The germline V gene has CDR1 LNHDA and CDR2 SQIVND (reference sequence). With 5 bases removed from V and 6 bases from J, the gap between germline ends came to 20 bases. CDR3 in DNA: TGTGCCAGTAGTCCGACGGCTTTGGGAGAGGGTCAGCCCCAGCATTTT. It encodes CASSPTALGEGQPQHF.

The CDR3 here is CASSPYGVSGVSLEQYF. CDR3 nucleotide sequence: TGCGCCAGCAGCCCCTACGGTGTTAGCGGGGTATCCCTCGAGCAGTACTTC. This sequence joins TRBV4-1 and TRBJ2-7; 8 bases fit TRBD2. Germline-derived CDR1 and CDR2 are MGHRA and YSYEKL. This CDR3 spans 17 amino acids. The V and J ends lost 4 bases and 6 bases, in that order; junction bases with no gene match: 17.

J is TRBJ2-1 and V is TRBV20-1, with unresolved D. This CDR3 has 11 amino acids. V dropped 2 bases and J dropped 8 bases, with 7 bases sitting between them. Germline CDR1 DFQATT, CDR2 SNEGSKA (reference sequence). CDR3 DNA: TGCAGTGCTAGAAGCGTCGATGAGCAGTTCTTC. Translating gives CSARSVDEQFF.

Comment on this clone: A read error may produce the germline difference seen at one junction end. The chain links TRBV27 to TRBJ2-1, with D unclear. The CDR3 consists of 13 residues. Germline lookup yields CDR1 MNHEY and CDR2 SMNVEV (reference sequence). CDR3 DNA sequence: TGTGCCAGCAGTGTTTACCCCCACAATGGGCAGTTCTTC. This encodes CASSVYPHNGQFF.

The chain uses TRBV9 and TRBJ2-7; 9 nucleotides align to TRBD2. The germline V gene encodes CDR1 SGDLS and CDR2 YYNGEE. The CDR3 is 14 amino acids. After removal of 3 bases from V and 7 bases from J, the junction contained 8 bases not matched to a gene. The CDR3 DNA reads as TGTGCCAGCAGCGCAGGCGGGGGGGCTGAAGAGCAGTACTTC. It codes for CASSAGGGAEEQYF.

The gene calls are TRBV2 and TRBJ1-1; TRBD1 aligns across 7 bases. Germline V gives CDR1 SNHLY, CDR2 FYNNEI. V shed 2 bases, J shed 4 bases, and the junction held 13 bases outside the gene matches. CDR3 length: 17 amino acids. The CDR3 DNA is TGTGCCAGCAGTGAAAGGGCAGGGAACAGGGGAGGCACTGAAGCTTTCTTT. Protein: CASSERAGNRGGTEAFF.

V and J are TRBV25-1 and TRBJ2-5; D ambiguous. The CDR3 totals 11 residues. The germline gives CDR1 MGHDK, CDR2 SYGVNS. V shed 6 bases and J shed 4 bases, with 6 bases lying between them. The CDR3 DNA sequence: TGTGCCAGCAGAGACTTAGAGACCCAGTACTTC. Its protein product is CASRDLETQYF. Full variable domain (remainder filled in from reference TRBV25-1 and TRBJ2-5): EADIYQTPRYLVIGTGKKITLECSQTMGHDKMYWYQQDPGMELHLIHYSYGVNSTEKGDLSSESTVSRIRTEHFPLTLESARPSHTSQYLCASRDLETQYFGPGTRLLVL.

This clone was observed a few times. The chain has TRBV2 and TRBJ2-3, with 9 nucleotides matching TRBD1. CDR3 size: 15 residues. V lost 6 bases, J lost 6 bases, and 10 bases stayed unmatched. The germline gives CDR1 SNHLY, CDR2 FYNNEI. CDR3 DNA sequence: TGTGCCAGCAGGGGCCGGGACAGGGTAAGGGATACGCAGTATTTT. Translated: CASRGRDRVRDTQYF.

This rearrangement joins TRBV29-1 to TRBJ2-2; 9 nucleotides line up with TRBD1. V gave up 4 bases and J gave up 6 bases; unmatched junction bases: 9. The germline gives CDR1 SQVTM, CDR2 ANQGSEA. This CDR3 is built from 15 residues. This CDR3 is CSVGNTGQGSGELFF. The CDR3 DNA is TGCAGCGTTGGAAACACAGGACAGGGGTCCGGGGAGCTGTTTTTT.

The V gene is TRBV7-2, the J gene TRBJ2-7; TRBD2 matches at 14 bases. Trimming at V came to 3 bases and at J to 0 bases, leaving 4 bases not matched to a gene. The CDR3 covers 17 residues. CDR1 SGHTA and CDR2 FQGNSA come from the germline V gene. CDR3 in DNA: TGTGCCAGCAGCTTCAGGACTAGCGGGGGGAGCTCCTACGAGCAGTACTTC. Encoded protein: CASSFRTSGGSSYEQYF.

V usage is TRBV18 and J usage is TRBJ1-4, with 8 bases that match TRBD1. V was pared by 3 bases and J by 8 bases, with 11 bases of the junction left unmatched. From germline, CDR1 is KGHSH and CDR2 LQKENI. The CDR3 has 16 amino acids. The CDR3 DNA reads as TGTGCCAGCTCACCTGATATGGACAGGGCGGGGGAAAAACTGTTTTTT. Translating gives CASSPDMDRAGEKLFF.

The chain couples TRBV5-6 to TRBJ2-1, with D maybe TRBD2 (5 bases). The CDR3 has 14 amino acids. Trimming cost V 6 bases and J 3 bases, with 13 bases left between them. Germline V gene data show CDR1 as SGHDT and CDR2 as YYEEEE. The CDR3 DNA follows: TGTGCCAGCATCTTAAGCGGAAACTACAATGAGCAGTTCTTC. Encoded protein: CASILSGNYNEQFF.

The chain recombines TRBV28 with TRBJ2-5; the D is unclear. With 2 bases removed from V and 2 bases from J, the gap between germline ends came to 9 bases. The germline gives CDR1 MDHEN, CDR2 SYDVKM. This CDR3 has 14 residues. CDR3 in amino acids: CASSLPREQETQYF. CDR3 DNA: TGTGCCAGCAGTTTACCAAGAGAGCAAGAGACCCAGTACTTC.

This chain uses TRBV4-2 with TRBJ1-3, with D uncertain. Germline-derived CDR1 and CDR2 are LGHNA and YNFKEQ. Deletions cut 3 bases from V and 0 bases from J, with 12 bases between. CDR3 size: 16 residues. The CDR3 DNA follows: TGTGCCAGCAGCCAGTATTTCAGTACCTCTGGAAACACCATATATTTT. It codes for CASSQYFSTSGNTIYF.

This rearrangement joins TRBV7-9 to TRBJ2-1, with 7 bases lining up with TRBD2. Germline-derived CDR1 and CDR2 are SEHNR and FQNEAQ (reference sequence). There are 14 residues in the CDR3. V lost 6 bases to trimming and J lost 7 bases; unmatched junction nucleotides: 9. In DNA, the CDR3 is TGTGCCAGCAGTCCGGGGAGCGGGGAGAATGAGCAGTTCTTC. It specifies CASSPGSGENEQFF.

The chain joins TRBV4-1 to TRBJ2-7; 7 bases map to TRBD1. The CDR3 runs 15 residues. The germline gives CDR1 MGHRA, CDR2 YSYEKL. The ends lost 0 bases at V and 4 bases at J; junction bases unmatched: 6. In nucleotides, the CDR3 is TGCGCCAGCAGCCAAGACGTGACAGGGTCGTACGAGCAGTACTTC. Its translation is CASSQDVTGSYEQYF.